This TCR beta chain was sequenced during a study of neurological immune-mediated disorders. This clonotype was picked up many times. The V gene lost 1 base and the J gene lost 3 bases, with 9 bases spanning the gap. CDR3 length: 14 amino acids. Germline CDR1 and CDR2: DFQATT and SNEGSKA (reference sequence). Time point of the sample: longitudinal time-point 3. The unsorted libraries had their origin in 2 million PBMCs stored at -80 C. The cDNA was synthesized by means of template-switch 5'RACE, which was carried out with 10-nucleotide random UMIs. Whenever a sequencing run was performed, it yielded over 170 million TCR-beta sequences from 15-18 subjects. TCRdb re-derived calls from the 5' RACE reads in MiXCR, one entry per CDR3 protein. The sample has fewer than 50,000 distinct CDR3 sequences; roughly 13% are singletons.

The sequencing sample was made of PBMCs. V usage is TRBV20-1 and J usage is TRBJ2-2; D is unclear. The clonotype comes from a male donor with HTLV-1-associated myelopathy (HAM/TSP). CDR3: CSARGVDYTGELFF. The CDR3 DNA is TGCAGTGCTAGAGGGGTCGACTACACCGGGGAGCTGTTTTTT.